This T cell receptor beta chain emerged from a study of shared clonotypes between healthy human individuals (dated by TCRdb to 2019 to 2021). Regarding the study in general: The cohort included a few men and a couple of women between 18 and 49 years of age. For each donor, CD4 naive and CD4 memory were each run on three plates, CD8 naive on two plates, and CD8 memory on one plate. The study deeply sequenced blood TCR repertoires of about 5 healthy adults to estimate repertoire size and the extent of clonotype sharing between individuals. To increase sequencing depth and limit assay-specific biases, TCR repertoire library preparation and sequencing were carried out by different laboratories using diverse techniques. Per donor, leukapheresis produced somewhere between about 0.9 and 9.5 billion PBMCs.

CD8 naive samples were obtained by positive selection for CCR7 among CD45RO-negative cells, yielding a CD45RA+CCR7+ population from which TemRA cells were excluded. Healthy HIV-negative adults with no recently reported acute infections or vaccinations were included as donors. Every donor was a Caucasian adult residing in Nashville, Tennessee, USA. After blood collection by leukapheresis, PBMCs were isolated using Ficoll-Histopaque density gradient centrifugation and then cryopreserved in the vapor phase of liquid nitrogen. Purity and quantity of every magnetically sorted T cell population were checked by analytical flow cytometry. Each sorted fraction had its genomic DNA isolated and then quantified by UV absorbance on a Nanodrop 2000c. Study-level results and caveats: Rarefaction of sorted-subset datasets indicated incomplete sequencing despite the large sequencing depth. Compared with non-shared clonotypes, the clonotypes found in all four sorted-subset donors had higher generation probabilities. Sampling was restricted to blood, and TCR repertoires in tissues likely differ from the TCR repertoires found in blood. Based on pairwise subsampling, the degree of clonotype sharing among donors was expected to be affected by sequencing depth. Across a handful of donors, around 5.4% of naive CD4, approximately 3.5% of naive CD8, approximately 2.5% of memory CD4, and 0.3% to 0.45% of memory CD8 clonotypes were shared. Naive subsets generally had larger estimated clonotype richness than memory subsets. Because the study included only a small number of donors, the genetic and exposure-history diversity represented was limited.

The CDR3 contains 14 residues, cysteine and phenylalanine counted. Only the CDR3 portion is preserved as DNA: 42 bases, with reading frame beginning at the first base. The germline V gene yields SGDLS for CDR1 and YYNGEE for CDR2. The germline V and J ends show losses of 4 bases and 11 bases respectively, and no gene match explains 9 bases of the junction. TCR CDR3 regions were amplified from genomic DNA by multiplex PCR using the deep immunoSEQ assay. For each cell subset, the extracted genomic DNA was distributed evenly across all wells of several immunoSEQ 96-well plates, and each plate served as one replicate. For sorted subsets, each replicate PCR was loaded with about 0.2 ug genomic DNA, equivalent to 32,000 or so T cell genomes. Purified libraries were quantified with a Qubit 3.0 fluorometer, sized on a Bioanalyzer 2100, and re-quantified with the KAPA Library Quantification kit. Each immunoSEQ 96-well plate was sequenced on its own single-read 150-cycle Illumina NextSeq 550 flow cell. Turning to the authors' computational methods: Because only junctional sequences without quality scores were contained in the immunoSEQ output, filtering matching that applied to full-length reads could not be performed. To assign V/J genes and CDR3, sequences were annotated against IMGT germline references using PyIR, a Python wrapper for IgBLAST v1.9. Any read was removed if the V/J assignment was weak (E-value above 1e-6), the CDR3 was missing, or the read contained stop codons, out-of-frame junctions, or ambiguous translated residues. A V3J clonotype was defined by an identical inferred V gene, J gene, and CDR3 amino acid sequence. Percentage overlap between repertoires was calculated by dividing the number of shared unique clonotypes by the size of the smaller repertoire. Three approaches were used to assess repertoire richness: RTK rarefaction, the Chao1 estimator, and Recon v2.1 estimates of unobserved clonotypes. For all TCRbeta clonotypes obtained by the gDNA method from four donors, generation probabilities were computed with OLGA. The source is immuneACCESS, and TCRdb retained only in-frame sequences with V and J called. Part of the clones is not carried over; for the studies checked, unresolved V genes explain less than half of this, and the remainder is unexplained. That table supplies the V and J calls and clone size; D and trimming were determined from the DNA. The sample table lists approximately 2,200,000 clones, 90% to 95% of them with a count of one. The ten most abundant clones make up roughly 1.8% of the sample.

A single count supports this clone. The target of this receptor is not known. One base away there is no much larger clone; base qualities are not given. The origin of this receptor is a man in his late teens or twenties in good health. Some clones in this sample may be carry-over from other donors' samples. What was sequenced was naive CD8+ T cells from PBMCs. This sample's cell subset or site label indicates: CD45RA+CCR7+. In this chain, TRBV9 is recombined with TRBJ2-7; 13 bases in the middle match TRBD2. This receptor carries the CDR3 CASSLRGTSGMKYF. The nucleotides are TGTGCCAGCAGCCTCCGTGGGACTAGCGGGATGAAGTACTTC.